These T cell receptor beta chains were read from a single sample in a study of blood T cells in healthy people across ages. In TCRdb, the 5' RACE reads were re-called with MiXCR into one record per CDR3 protein. The table shows about a million distinct CDR3 sequences, with approximately 38% occurring only once. Sequenced: blood. The receptors here all came from a man between 18 and 35 years old in good health. Each CDR3 is given with its conserved first and last residue. D genes are given only for firm matches. Not every row has a clone size; where given, it reads once, few, many or a size class.

D | size | J | V | CDR3 | DNA
NA | NA | TRBJ1-3 | TRBV6-6 | CASSSLPGGAGNTIYF | TGTGCCAGCAGTTCGCTGCCCGGGGGGGCTGGAAACACCATATATTTT
NA | NA | TRBJ2-1 | TRBV12-3/TRBV12-4 | CASSPRGDNEQFF | TGTGCCAGCAGTCCTCGGGGCGACAATGAGCAGTTCTTC
NA | NA | TRBJ2-7 | TRBV6-2/TRBV6-3 | CASSQRQEGKYEQYF | TGTGCCAGCAGCCAACGGCAAGAAGGTAAATACGAGCAGTACTTC
TRBD1 | NA | TRBJ2-2 | TRBV27 | CASRPGQGDITRGTGELFF | TGTGCCAGCAGACCAGGACAGGGGGACATAACGCGAGGTACCGGGGAGCTGTTTTTT
NA | once | TRBJ1-1 | TRBV6-5 | CASSYRRHLNTEAFF | TGTGCCAGCAGTTACCGTAGGCACCTGAACACTGAAGCTTTCTTT
TRBD1 | NA | TRBJ2-5 | TRBV30 | CAWSVGTVGETQYF | TGTGCCTGGAGTGTGGGGACAGTAGGAGAGACCCAGTACTTC
TRBD1 | NA | TRBJ2-3 | TRBV7-9 | CASRPRRDRGHEDTQYF | TGTGCCAGCAGACCCCGCCGGGACAGGGGGCATGAAGATACGCAGTATTTT
NA | once | TRBJ2-7 | TRBV6-2/TRBV6-3 | CASSPQGQRFYEQYF | TGTGCCAGCAGTCCTCAAGGACAGCGCTTTTACGAGCAGTACTTC
NA | NA | TRBJ2-2 | TRBV2 | CAWEASANTGELFF | TGTGCCTGGGAGGCGTCAGCGAACACCGGGGAGCTGTTTTTT
NA | few | TRBJ2-1 | TRBV5-6 | CASNPIGAYNEQFF | TGTGCCAGCAACCCCATTGGAGCCTACAATGAGCAGTTCTTC
TRBD1 | NA | TRBJ1-1 | TRBV30 | CAWSGRQGTGTEAFF | TGTGCCTGGAGTGGTCGACAGGGGACGGGGACTGAAGCTTTCTTT
NA | NA | TRBJ2-1 | TRBV4-3 | CASSQDHASVTTYQQFF | TGCGCCAGCAGCCAAGATCACGCGTCGGTGACGACCTACCAGCAGTTCTTC
NA | NA | TRBJ1-5 | TRBV4-1 | CASSQESAGQPQHF | TGCGCCAGCAGCCAAGAATCCGCTGGTCAGCCCCAGCATTTT
NA | NA | TRBJ2-1 | TRBV27 | CASGAPYNEQFF | TGTGCCAGCGGGGCCCCTTACAATGAGCAGTTCTTC
NA | NA | TRBJ2-2 | TRBV5-1 | CASSAAGRRGELFF | TGCGCCAGCAGCGCCGCCGGGCGGCGTGGGGAGCTGTTTTTT
NA | NA | TRBJ2-7 | TRBV7-2 | CASSLVRQSYNEQYF | TGTGCCAGCAGCTTAGTCCGTCAGAGCTACAATGAGCAGTACTTC
NA | NA | TRBJ2-5 | TRBV24-1 | CATSRGPGETQYF | TGTGCCACCTCTCGGGGTCCGGGTGAGACCCAGTACTTC
NA | NA | TRBJ1-6 | TRBV7-8 | CASSPLGGSSYNSPLHF | TGTGCCAGCAGCCCCTTAGGGGGGAGCTCCTATAATTCACCCCTCCACTTT
NA | few | TRBJ1-4 | TRBV12-3/TRBV12-4 | CASKLQNEKLFF | TGTGCCAGCAAGCTCCAGAATGAAAAACTGTTTTTT
NA | NA | TRBJ1-5 | TRBV21-1 | CASGTQGSSNQPQHF | TGTGCCAGCGGTACACAGGGCTCCAGCAATCAGCCCCAGCATTTT
TRBD2 | NA | TRBJ2-3 | TRBV4-2 | CASSQGLAGGSTDTQYF | TGTGCCAGCAGCCAAGGTCTTGCGGGGGGGAGCACAGATACGCAGTATTTT
NA | NA | TRBJ1-1 | TRBV7-2 | CASSSAGRLHEAFF | TGTGCCAGCAGCTCAGCAGGGAGACTACATGAAGCTTTCTTT
TRBD1 | few | TRBJ2-1 | TRBV28 | CASNTAGTGFGEQFF | TGTGCCAGTAATACCGCCGGGACAGGGTTCGGGGAGCAGTTCTTC
NA | NA | TRBJ1-2 | TRBV20-1 | CSALRQEATNYGYTF | TGCAGTGCTCTCCGACAGGAAGCTACTAACTATGGCTACACCTTC
NA | NA | TRBJ2-5 | TRBV29-1 | CSAFTLRTEETQYF | TGCAGCGCATTCACTCTTAGAACCGAAGAGACCCAGTACTTC
NA | NA | TRBJ1-5 | TRBV7-9 | CASSWSGTTVNQPQHF | TGTGCCAGCAGCTGGTCCGGGACAACCGTCAATCAGCCCCAGCATTTT
NA | NA | TRBJ2-1 | TRBV27 | CASMTNSYNEQFF | TGTGCCAGCATGACAAACTCCTACAATGAGCAGTTCTTC
TRBD1 | NA | TRBJ1-5 | TRBV6-2/TRBV6-3 | CASSKPGQGLNQPQHF | TGTGCCAGCAGTAAACCGGGACAGGGACTCAATCAGCCCCAGCATTTT
TRBD1 | NA | TRBJ1-5 | TRBV4-3 | CASSQDRGNDQPQHF | TGCGCCAGCAGCCAAGACAGGGGGAACGATCAGCCCCAGCATTTT
NA | NA | TRBJ1-1 | TRBV10-3 | CAISEEGRGEAFF | TGTGCCATCAGTGAGGAAGGACGGGGTGAAGCTTTCTTT
TRBD1 | NA | TRBJ2-1 | TRBV7-8 | CASNYRGFSLHEQFF | TGTGCCAGCAACTACAGGGGCTTCTCCCTCCATGAGCAGTTCTTC
TRBD2 | NA | TRBJ2-3 | TRBV11-1 | CASSRTGTTRYDQDGRSSTDTQYF | TGTGCCAGCAGCCGAACCGGGACCACTCGCTACGACCAGGACGGGAGGTCGAGCACAGATACGCAGTATTTT
TRBD1 | NA | TRBJ2-5 | TRBV11-2 | CASSLVVWTGATQETQYF | TGTGCCAGCAGCTTAGTAGTTTGGACAGGGGCCACTCAAGAGACCCAGTACTTC
TRBD2 | few | TRBJ2-5 | TRBV4-1 | CASSQVPGLVGQETQYF | TGCGCCAGCAGCCAAGTACCGGGACTAGTGGGACAAGAGACCCAGTACTTC
NA | NA | TRBJ1-6 | TRBV27 | CASSGPGLNNSPLHF | TGTGCCAGCAGTGGGCCGGGACTGAATAATTCACCCCTCCACTTT
TRBD2 | NA | TRBJ2-7 | TRBV4-1 | CASSQEGLAGENEQYF | TGCGCCAGCAGCCAAGAGGGACTAGCGGGGGAAAATGAGCAGTACTTC
TRBD1 | NA | TRBJ1-1 | TRBV5-1 | CASRTGELDTEAFF | TGCGCCAGCAGGACAGGGGAACTGGACACTGAAGCTTTCTTT
TRBD1 | few | TRBJ2-1 | TRBV9 | CASSFGQGASYNEQFF | TGTGCCAGCAGCTTTGGACAGGGGGCTTCCTACAATGAGCAGTTCTTC
NA | many | TRBJ1-4 | TRBV12-3/TRBV12-4 | CASSFGEKLFF | TGTGCCAGCAGTTTTGGTGAAAAACTGTTTTTT
NA | NA | TRBJ1-5 | TRBV5-6 | CASSFGPGQDQPQHF | TGTGCCAGCAGCTTCGGCCCGGGGCAAGATCAGCCCCAGCATTTT
NA | NA | TRBJ2-7 | TRBV10-3 | CAISERGVSEQYF | TGTGCCATCAGTGAAAGGGGAGTTAGCGAGCAGTACTTC
TRBD1 | NA | TRBJ1-3 | TRBV7-2 | CASSRDSAGNTIYF | TGTGCCAGCAGCAGGGACAGCGCTGGAAACACCATATATTTT
TRBD1 | few | TRBJ1-2 | TRBV12-3/TRBV12-4 | CASSSTGARTF | TGTGCCAGCAGTTCTACAGGGGCTCGCACCTTC
NA | NA | TRBJ1-2 | TRBV12-3/TRBV12-4 | CASSFGGLGGGYTF | TGTGCCAGCAGTTTTGGCGGGTTGGGAGGCGGCTACACCTTC